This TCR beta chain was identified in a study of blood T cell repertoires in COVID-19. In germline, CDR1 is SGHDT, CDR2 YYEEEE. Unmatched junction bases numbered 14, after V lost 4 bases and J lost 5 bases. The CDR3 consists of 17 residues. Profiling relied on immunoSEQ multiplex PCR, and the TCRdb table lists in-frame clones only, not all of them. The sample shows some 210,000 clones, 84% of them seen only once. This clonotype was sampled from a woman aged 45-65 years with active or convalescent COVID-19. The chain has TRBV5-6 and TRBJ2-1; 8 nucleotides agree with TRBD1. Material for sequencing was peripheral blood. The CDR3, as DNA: TGTGCCAGCAGCAAGCCCCCCAGGGGGCCATCGGACAATGAGCAGTTCTTC. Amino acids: CASSKPPRGPSDNEQFF.